The source of this T cell receptor beta chain is a study of shared clonotypes between healthy human individuals. Study-level background: The cohort had a couple of women and a few men, ages 18 to 49.

With 3 bases clipped from V and 3 bases from J, the junction kept 11 bases outside the gene matches. CDR1 MDHEN and CDR2 SYDVKM come from the germline V gene. The CDR3 totals 18 residues. Assay: immunoSEQ multiplex PCR; the TCRdb copy retains only in-frame clones and omits some. The sample yields roughly 490,000 clones, less than 80% seen once. The sequence derives from a middle-aged woman in good health. Some clones in this sample may be carry-over from other donors' samples. J is TRBJ2-2 and V is TRBV28, with 9 positions matching TRBD1. The sample consisted of PBMCs. CDR3 bases: TGTGCCAGCAGTTTTGGGGTGGGACAGGGTATAGACACCGGGGAGCTGTTTTTT. It codes for CASSFGVGQGIDTGELFF.